This T cell receptor (beta chain) is from a study of blood T cell repertoires in COVID-19. In the source study's methods: Quantification of nucleated cells was approximated via reference gene primer amplification. Sequencing used immunoSEQ multiplex PCR; TCRdb keeps in-frame clones, though not all of them. That table gives V, J and clone size, and the DNA gave D and trimming. Of 250,000 to 300,000 clones in the sample, less than 90% were seen once. Per germline, CDR1 LNHDA and CDR2 SQIVND (reference sequence). V dropped 4 bases and J dropped 2; count of bases not matched to a gene: 7. CDR3 length: 16 residues.

This receptor was taken from a man between 60 and 70 years old who had recovered from COVID-19. Source material: peripheral blood. The chain uses TRBV19 and TRBJ2-3; 9 bases line up with TRBD2. In DNA form, the CDR3 reads TGTGCCAGTAGTACGACTAGCGGAGGAAACACAGATACGCAGTATTTT. This translates into CASSTTSGGNTDTQYF.